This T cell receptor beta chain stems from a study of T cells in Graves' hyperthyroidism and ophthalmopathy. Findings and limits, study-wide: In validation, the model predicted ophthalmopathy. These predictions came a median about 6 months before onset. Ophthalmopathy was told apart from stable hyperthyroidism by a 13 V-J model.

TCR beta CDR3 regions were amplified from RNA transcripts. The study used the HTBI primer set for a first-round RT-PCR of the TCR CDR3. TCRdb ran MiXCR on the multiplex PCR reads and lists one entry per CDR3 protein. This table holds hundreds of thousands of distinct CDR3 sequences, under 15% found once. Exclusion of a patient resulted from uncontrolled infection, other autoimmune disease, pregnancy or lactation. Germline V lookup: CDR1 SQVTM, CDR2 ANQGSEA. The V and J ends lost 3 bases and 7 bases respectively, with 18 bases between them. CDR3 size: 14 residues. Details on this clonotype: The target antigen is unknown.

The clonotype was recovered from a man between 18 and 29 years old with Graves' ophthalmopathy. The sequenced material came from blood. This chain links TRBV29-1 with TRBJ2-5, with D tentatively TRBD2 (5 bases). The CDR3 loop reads CSVEASLLGRTQYF. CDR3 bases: TGCAGCGTTGAGGCTAGCCTCCTCGGTAGGACCCAGTACTTC.